This TCR beta chain originates from a study of CD8 T cells in Susac syndrome. Reverse transcription of about 0.5 to 1 ug RNA used random hexamers. TCRdb called the immunoSEQ multiplex PCR reads again in MiXCR, with one record for every CDR3 protein. The sample lists some 260,000 distinct CDR3 sequences, around 93% occurring once. The CDR3 is 14 amino acids. Germline V gene data show CDR1 as SGHRS and CDR2 as YFSETQ. V lost 0 bases to trimming and J lost 6 bases; unmatched junction nucleotides: 5. The chain links TRBV5-1 to TRBJ1-1; TRBD1 agrees at 7 bases. Sequenced material: CD4+ T cells from PBMCs. This receptor was obtained from a human donor with multiple sclerosis. Here the CDR3 reads CASSLEGAFSEAFF. CDR3 in DNA: TGCGCCAGCAGCTTGGAGGGGGCATTCTCTGAAGCTTTCTTT.